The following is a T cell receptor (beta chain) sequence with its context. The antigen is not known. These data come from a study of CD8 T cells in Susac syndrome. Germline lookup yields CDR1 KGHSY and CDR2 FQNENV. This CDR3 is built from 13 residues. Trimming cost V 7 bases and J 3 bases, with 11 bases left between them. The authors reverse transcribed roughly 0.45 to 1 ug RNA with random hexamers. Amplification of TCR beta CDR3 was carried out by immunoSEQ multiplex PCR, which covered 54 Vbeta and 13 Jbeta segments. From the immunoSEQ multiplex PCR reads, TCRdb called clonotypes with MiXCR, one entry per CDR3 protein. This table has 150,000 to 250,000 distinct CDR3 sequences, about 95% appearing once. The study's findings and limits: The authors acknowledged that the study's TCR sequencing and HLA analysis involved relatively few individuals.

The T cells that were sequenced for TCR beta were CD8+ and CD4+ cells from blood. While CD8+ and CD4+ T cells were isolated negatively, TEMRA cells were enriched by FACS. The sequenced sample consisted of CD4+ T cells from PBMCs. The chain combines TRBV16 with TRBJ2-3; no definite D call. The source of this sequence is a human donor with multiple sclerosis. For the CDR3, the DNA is TGTGCCAGCATACGCGGATATACAGATACGCAGTATTTT. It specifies CASIRGYTDTQYF.